This T cell receptor beta chain was found in a study of CD4 T cells in relation to SARS-CoV-2 and coronaviruses (dated by TCRdb to the early 2020s). Regarding the research as a whole: A median age of around 38 years, with a range of about 20 to 80 years, was recorded for the full convalescent cohort of approximately 12 patients. The roughly twelve convalescent patients included 8 males and 4 females; two subjects were Hispanic. HLA restriction was mapped for shared crossreactive spike epitopes using patient-derived lymphoblastoid cell lines. At the level of individual TCR clonotypes, the study evaluated whether memory CD4+ T cells crossreact between the spike proteins of SARS-CoV-2 and those of common cold coronaviruses. The Adaptive Biotechnologies TCR-sequencing kit was used for samples from a few pre-COVID donors and for the naive versus memory experiments, whereas the other data were Illumina-based. Expansion assays from other donors in the study were sequenced with a different, Illumina-based TCR-beta assay. The full study reports these points: Since the crossreactivity analysis centred on spike protein, crossreactivity against other viral proteins was not assessed. Compared with monoreactive clones, crossreactive clones had significantly weaker SARS-CoV-2-driven expansion, a result consistent with antigenic imprinting. No donor contributed both pre-pandemic and post-infection samples, which limited tracing the source of pre-existing responses. Naive versus memory sequencing indicated that memory recall responses, rather than primary responses primed during culture, are detected by the assay. Memory CD4+ clonotypes crossrecognizing SARS-CoV-2 and at least one common cold coronavirus spike were found in approximately 60% of donors. Small numbers of patients and of tested TCRs limited the study.

To separate naive from memory CD4+ T cells, cryopreserved PBMCs first underwent CD4 enrichment and then EasySep naive CD4+ T cell enrichment. PBMCs were isolated from leukapheresis product or whole blood by Ficoll-Paque PLUS gradient centrifugation. PBMCs were either used fresh in the expansion assay or cryopreserved at -140 degrees C. The QIAamp Micro DNA Kit was used to extract genomic DNA from the CD4+ T cells. Notes on this clone: Its antigen is currently not known. Per-nucleotide qualities are absent, and no much larger clonotype sits a single base away.

V was cut back by 3 bases and J by 4 bases, leaving a gap of 9 bases between them. The CDR3 runs 13 residues from the cysteine to the phenylalanine. Only the CDR3 region is kept as DNA, spanning 39 bases read in frame from base 1. From the germline V gene, CDR1 is KGHSH and CDR2 is LQKENI. Deep-resolution immunoSEQ TCR-beta sequencing was performed on DNA from uncultured naive and memory CD4+ T cells. The original pipeline was this. During preprocessing, nonproductive sequences were removed, as were CDR3s that did not start with C, did not end with F or W, or were shorter than 7 amino acids. Cultured and uncultured naive and memory CD4+ repertoires were searched for previously identified spike- and CEF-reactive CDR3s. After three terminal residues were trimmed from each end, CDR3 homology was quantified as pairwise Levenshtein distance using the stringdist R package. In TCRdb, the immuneACCESS table is reduced to in-frame sequences with V and J assigned. These tables do not hold every clone; where another copy was compared, an unresolved V gene accounts for under half, and the others remain unexplained. V and J calls and clone size are those listed in that table; D and trimming were worked out from the DNA. The sample table contains tens of thousands of clones; only one count was recorded for over 75% of them. The ten biggest clones cover roughly a tenth of the sample.

The clonotype was recovered from an adult with COVID-19. This chain is built from TRBV18 and TRBJ1-2, with TRBD1 perhaps the D gene, on 6 matching bases. The specimen was memory CD4+ T cells from PBMCs. This specimen's cell subset or site label, interpreted: memory (non-naive) CD4+ T cells. For the CDR3, the sequence is CASSPDRLYGYTF. The sequenced DNA: TGTGCCAGCTCACCTGACAGGCTCTATGGCTACACCTTC.